This TCR beta chain was captured by sequencing in a study of lymphopenia after photon versus proton radiotherapy. Study results and limitations: Proton therapy kept repertoires fairly stable, unlike photons, which gained effector/memory cells.

Only in-frame clones appear in the TCRdb table, and some are missing; sequencing was by immunoSEQ multiplex PCR. The repertoire includes fewer than 35,000 clones, about 88% of them detected once, and more than 6.5% sits in the top ten. V was trimmed by 2 bases and J by 8 bases, leaving 4 bases between them. Germline V gene sequence: CDR1 KGHSH, CDR2 LQKENI. The CDR3 is 11 residues long. As for this clone: Its specificity is unknown.

Sequenced here: peripheral blood, sampled from a patient treated with proton-based radiotherapy. The receptor comes from a woman in her 70s with pancreatic cancer. Some clones in this sample may be carry-over from other donors' samples. The rearrangement uses TRBV18 and TRBJ2-1, with no clear D. The CDR3 loop is CASSPNDEQFF. The DNA for the CDR3 is TGTGCCAGCTCACCAAACGATGAGCAGTTCTTC.